The clone carrying this T cell receptor (beta chain) turned up a few times. Its antigen is currently unknown. Primed by a sample-barcoded 5' primer and a J-beta primer mix, a second PCR proceeded for roughly 7 to 12 cycles. Samples each returned at least 2.5 million CDR3-containing paired-end reads. From the 5' RACE reads, TCRdb called clonotypes with MiXCR, one entry per CDR3 protein. The table shows approximately 880,000 distinct CDR3 sequences, with around 48% occurring only once. The data originate from a study of blood T cells in healthy people across ages. Notes on the study in general: Unsorted PBMC input precluded a conclusive naive versus antigen-experienced comparison.

Trimming cost V 6 bases and J 0 bases, with 12 bases left between them. The CDR3 is made up of 14 amino acids. Per germline, CDR1 MNHEY and CDR2 SVGAGI. This receptor was identified in a man under 40 in good health. The sequenced material came from blood. The J gene is TRBJ2-7, the V gene TRBV6-5; D is undetermined. The CDR3 coding sequence is TGTGCCAGCAGCTCGTCTATGGCCTCCTACGAGCAGTACTTC. Its translation is CASSSSMASYEQYF.